The rows below give T cell receptor beta chains drawn from one sample of a study of PD-1 blockade in classical Hodgkin lymphoma. Some clones are missing from TCRdb's copy, which holds only in-frame ones; the method was immunoSEQ multiplex PCR. The repertoire includes about 25,000 clones, roughly 80% of them detected once, and 2.5% to 3.5% sits in the top ten. Sequences were derived from CD4+ T cells from blood, sampled before the fourth cycle of nivolumab. Source of these receptors: a human donor with classical Hodgkin lymphoma. Both conserved end residues are part of each CDR3. D genes are given only for firm matches. Expanded clones are given a class, and other clones once, few, many or no size at all.

J gene: TRBJ2-3; D gene: -; V gene: TRBV25-1; clone size: once; CDR3 protein: CASSSTGVMSQYF; CDR3 DNA: TGTGCCAGCAGCTCCACGGGGGTAATGTCGCAGTATTTT
J gene: TRBJ2-3; D gene: TRBD2; V gene: TRBV4-2; clone size: -; CDR3 protein: CASSQTVPGLAGQGDTQYF; CDR3 DNA: TGTGCCAGCAGCCAGACTGTGCCGGGACTAGCGGGGCAGGGAGATACGCAGTATTTT
J gene: TRBJ1-1; D gene: -; V gene: TRBV6-6; clone size: -; CDR3 protein: CASRDTAGNTEAFF; CDR3 DNA: TGTGCCAGCAGAGATACCGCAGGGAACACTGAAGCTTTCTTT
J gene: TRBJ2-1; D gene: TRBD1; V gene: TRBV7-2; clone size: -; CDR3 protein: CASSFDRAYNEQFF; CDR3 DNA: TGTGCCAGCAGCTTCGACAGGGCCTACAATGAGCAGTTCTTC
J gene: TRBJ2-2; D gene: -; V gene: TRBV7-2; clone size: -; CDR3 protein: CASSLVGRILGGELFF; CDR3 DNA: TGTGCCAGCAGCTTAGTAGGAAGGATATTAGGCGGGGAGCTGTTTTTT
J gene: TRBJ1-6; D gene: -; V gene: TRBV12-5; clone size: -; CDR3 protein: CASGPGPEASSPLHF; CDR3 DNA: TGTGCTAGTGGCCCGGGCCCTGAGGCATCCTCACCCCTCCACTTT
J gene: TRBJ1-2; D gene: -; V gene: TRBV7-9; clone size: -; CDR3 protein: CASSYRGSNYGYTF; CDR3 DNA: TGTGCCAGCAGCTATCGGGGCTCTAACTATGGCTACACCTTC
J gene: TRBJ1-2; D gene: -; V gene: TRBV5-1; clone size: -; CDR3 protein: CASSLAPQDITYGYTF; CDR3 DNA: TGCGCCAGCAGCTTGGCCCCGCAGGACATCACCTATGGCTACACCTTC
J gene: TRBJ1-6; D gene: -; V gene: TRBV5-6; clone size: few; CDR3 protein: CASSSWTVGSSPLHF; CDR3 DNA: TGTGCCAGCAGCTCATGGACAGTCGGGTCTTCACCCCTCCACTTT
J gene: TRBJ2-3; D gene: -; V gene: TRBV11-3; clone size: -; CDR3 protein: CASSLMGGSTDTQYF; CDR3 DNA: TGTGCCAGCAGCTTGATGGGGGGTAGCACAGATACGCAGTATTTT
J gene: TRBJ2-1; D gene: TRBD2; V gene: TRBV30; clone size: -; CDR3 protein: CAWSSSGAYNEQFF; CDR3 DNA: TGTGCCTGGAGCTCTAGCGGGGCATACAATGAGCAGTTCTTC
J gene: TRBJ1-2; D gene: TRBD1; V gene: TRBV30; clone size: once; CDR3 protein: CAWTRGGQGHYGYTF; CDR3 DNA: TGTGCCTGGACAAGAGGCGGACAGGGTCACTATGGCTACACCTTC
J gene: TRBJ2-7; D gene: TRBD1; V gene: TRBV5-1; clone size: -; CDR3 protein: CASSWDRGLEQYF; CDR3 DNA: TGCGCCAGCAGCTGGGACAGGGGGCTCGAGCAGTACTTC
J gene: TRBJ1-2; D gene: -; V gene: TRBV6-6; clone size: -; CDR3 protein: CASAASDYGYTF; CDR3 DNA: TGTGCCAGTGCCGCATCGGACTATGGCTACACCTTC
J gene: TRBJ1-2; D gene: TRBD1; V gene: TRBV27; clone size: -; CDR3 protein: CASSMMGQGRGYTF; CDR3 DNA: TGTGCCAGCAGTATGATGGGACAGGGGAGGGGCTACACCTTC
J gene: TRBJ1-1; D gene: -; V gene: TRBV5-4; clone size: -; CDR3 protein: CASSLYEAGSEAFF; CDR3 DNA: TGTGCCAGCAGCTTGTATGAGGCGGGGTCTGAAGCTTTCTTT
J gene: TRBJ1-1; D gene: TRBD1; V gene: TRBV18; clone size: -; CDR3 protein: CASSQGQGVAEAFF; CDR3 DNA: TGTGCCAGCTCACAGGGACAGGGAGTGGCTGAAGCTTTCTTT
J gene: TRBJ1-1; D gene: TRBD1; V gene: TRBV10-2; clone size: -; CDR3 protein: CASSADRGNTEAFF; CDR3 DNA: TGCGCCAGCAGTGCCGACAGGGGGAACACTGAAGCTTTCTTT
J gene: TRBJ1-5; D gene: -; V gene: TRBV10-3; clone size: -; CDR3 protein: CAISGTANQPQHF; CDR3 DNA: TGTGCCATCAGTGGTACAGCAAATCAGCCCCAGCATTTT
J gene: TRBJ1-5; D gene: TRBD1; V gene: TRBV2; clone size: -; CDR3 protein: CASSEETGRNQPQHF; CDR3 DNA: TGTGCCAGCAGTGAAGAGACAGGGCGCAATCAGCCCCAGCATTTT
J gene: TRBJ1-1; D gene: -; V gene: TRBV2; clone size: -; CDR3 protein: CASSPTGFEAFF; CDR3 DNA: TGTGCCAGCAGTCCCACCGGATTTGAAGCTTTCTTT
J gene: TRBJ2-1; D gene: -; V gene: TRBV13; clone size: -; CDR3 protein: CASSSDNEQFF; CDR3 DNA: TGTGCCAGCAGCTCGGATAATGAGCAGTTCTTC
J gene: TRBJ2-5; D gene: TRBD1; V gene: TRBV19; clone size: -; CDR3 protein: CASSNRGVGETQYF; CDR3 DNA: TGTGCCAGTAGTAACAGGGGAGTAGGGGAGACCCAGTACTTC
J gene: TRBJ1-1; D gene: TRBD1; V gene: TRBV7-2; clone size: few; CDR3 protein: CASSQWTGEAFF; CDR3 DNA: TGTGCCAGCAGCCAATGGACAGGAGAAGCTTTCTTT
J gene: TRBJ2-1; D gene: TRBD2; V gene: TRBV9; clone size: -; CDR3 protein: CASSVSGGAMHEQFF; CDR3 DNA: TGTGCCAGCAGCGTCAGCGGGGGGGCCATGCATGAGCAGTTCTTC
J gene: TRBJ2-1; D gene: TRBD1; V gene: TRBV7-2; clone size: -; CDR3 protein: CASSLAGGQGYNEQFF; CDR3 DNA: TGTGCCAGCAGCTTAGCGGGGGGACAGGGCTACAATGAGCAGTTCTTC
J gene: TRBJ2-2; D gene: -; V gene: TRBV7-8; clone size: -; CDR3 protein: CASARMGDRLLKGELFF; CDR3 DNA: TGTGCCAGCGCTCGAATGGGAGACAGACTCCTAAAAGGGGAGCTGTTTTTT
J gene: TRBJ2-7; D gene: -; V gene: TRBV28; clone size: few; CDR3 protein: CASVNPYEQYF; CDR3 DNA: TGTGCCAGCGTAAACCCCTACGAGCAGTACTTC
J gene: TRBJ2-7; D gene: TRBD1; V gene: TRBV10-2; clone size: -; CDR3 protein: CASSERDSYEQYF; CDR3 DNA: TGCGCCAGCAGTGAGAGGGACAGCTACGAGCAGTACTTC
J gene: TRBJ1-2; D gene: -; V gene: TRBV6-5; clone size: -; CDR3 protein: CASRGFYYGYTF; CDR3 DNA: TGTGCCAGCCGGGGGTTTTACTATGGCTACACCTTC
J gene: TRBJ2-7; D gene: TRBD2; V gene: TRBV27; clone size: -; CDR3 protein: CASSLIAGGNEQYF; CDR3 DNA: TGTGCCAGCAGTTTAATAGCGGGGGGGAACGAGCAGTACTTC
J gene: TRBJ1-2; D gene: -; V gene: TRBV19; clone size: -; CDR3 protein: CASSIRTVRGDGYTF; CDR3 DNA: TGTGCCAGTAGTATCCGGACCGTCCGCGGGGATGGCTACACCTTC